What follows is one TCR beta chain and its context. Its antigen remains unknown. These data originate in a study of T cells after yellow fever vaccination. Study-wide results and caveats: Most clones from primary vaccination were detected again post-booster (about 96% CD4, approximately 90% CD8).

The 5'RACE template-switching step produced TCR cDNA and added a universal primer site and UMIs. TCRdb reprocessed the 5' RACE reads via MiXCR and lists one record per CDR3 protein. The table lists fewer than 350,000 distinct CDR3 sequences, 8.5% to 10% of them singletons. CDR1 and CDR2 (germline): DFQATT, SNEGSKA (reference sequence). Trimming removed 7 bases from V and 4 bases from J; junction bases left unmatched: 6. The CDR3 is 13 amino acids. The source of this sequence is a man between 18 and 29 years old who received the YFV17D yellow fever vaccine. The sequenced sample was PBMCs, obtained on the day of the first yellow fever vaccination. The V and J genes are TRBV20-1 and TRBJ2-5; 10 bases line up with TRBD2. This chain's CDR3 is CSGAGGTPETQYF. For the CDR3, the DNA is TGCAGTGGAGCGGGGGGGACACCAGAGACCCAGTACTTC.